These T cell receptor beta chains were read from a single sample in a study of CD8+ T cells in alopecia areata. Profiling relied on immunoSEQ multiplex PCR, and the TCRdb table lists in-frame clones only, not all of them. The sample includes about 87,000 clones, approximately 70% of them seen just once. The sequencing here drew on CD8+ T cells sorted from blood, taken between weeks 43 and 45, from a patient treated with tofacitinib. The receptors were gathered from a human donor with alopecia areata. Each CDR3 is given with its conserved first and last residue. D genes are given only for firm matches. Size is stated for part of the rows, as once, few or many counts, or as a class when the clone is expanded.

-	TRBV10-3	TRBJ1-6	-	TGTGCCATCAGTGAAAACCCCTTCAATTCACCCCTCCACTTT	CAISENPFNSPLHF
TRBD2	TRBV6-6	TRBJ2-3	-	TGTGCCAGCAGTTCCCTAGCGGGTGATACCCCAGATACGCAGTATTTT	CASSSLAGDTPDTQYF
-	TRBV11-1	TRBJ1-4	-	TGTGCCAGCAGCTTGGTTTTCTTCAGGGAGGAAAAACTGTTTTTT	CASSLVFFREEKLFF
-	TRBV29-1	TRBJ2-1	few	TGCAGCGTTGCAGGGACCAATGAGCAGTTCTTC	CSVAGTNEQFF
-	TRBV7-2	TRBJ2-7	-	TGTGCCAGCAGCATACGGACATTTCAAAACGGCGAGCAGTACTTC	CASSIRTFQNGEQYF
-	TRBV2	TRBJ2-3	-	TGTGCCAGCAGTGTCGAGACTATCGGCACAGATACGCAGTATTTT	CASSVETIGTDTQYF
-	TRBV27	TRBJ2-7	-	TGTGCCAGCAGCCCGCGCGCAGGGGACTCCTACGAGCAGTACTTC	CASSPRAGDSYEQYF
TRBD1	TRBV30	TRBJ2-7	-	TGTGCCTGGAGTGACCCCGGGACAGGGGGCGAGGGGTGCTCCTTC	CAWSDPGTGGEGCSF
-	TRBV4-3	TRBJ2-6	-	TGCGCCAGCAGCCGGGTCGACAGCTCTGGGGCCAACGTCCTGACTTTC	CASSRVDSSGANVLTF
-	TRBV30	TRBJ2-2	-	TGTGCCTGGACGTGGGGCACCGGGGAGCTGTTTTTT	CAWTWGTGELFF
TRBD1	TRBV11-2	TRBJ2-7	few	TGTGCCAGCAGCTTAGCTGGGGGACAGAGCTACGAGCAGTACTTC	CASSLAGGQSYEQYF
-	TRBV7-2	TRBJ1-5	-	TGTGCCAGCAGCCCGTATAGCAATCAGCCCCAGCATTTT	CASSPYSNQPQHF
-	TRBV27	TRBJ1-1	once	TGTGCCAGCAGTTTAGGTCGGGGGACATTCATGAACACTGAAGCTTTCTTT	CASSLGRGTFMNTEAFF
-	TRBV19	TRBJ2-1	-	TGTGCCAGTAGTCTGAGTCAGGGGTACAATGAGCAGTTCTTC	CASSLSQGYNEQFF
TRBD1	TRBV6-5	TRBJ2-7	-	TGTGCCAGCAGTGCCGGGACAGGTCCCTACGAGCAGTACTTC	CASSAGTGPYEQYF
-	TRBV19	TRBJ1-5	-	TGTGCCAGTAGTATCGGCAACCAGCCCCAGCATTTT	CASSIGNQPQHF
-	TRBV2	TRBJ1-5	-	TGTGCCAGCAAAGTGTCACAGGGCAATCAGCCCCAGCATTTT	CASKVSQGNQPQHF
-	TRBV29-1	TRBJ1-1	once	TGCAGCGTGGGCGGGGAGTACACTGAAGCTTTCTTT	CSVGGEYTEAFF
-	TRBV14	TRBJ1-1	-	TGTGCCAGCAGCCAAAGAGGGAAAGAAGCTTTCTTT	CASSQRGKEAFF
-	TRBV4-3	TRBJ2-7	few	TGCGCCAGCAGCCAAGATTACCCCGGTGGGTCCTACGAGCAGTACTTC	CASSQDYPGGSYEQYF
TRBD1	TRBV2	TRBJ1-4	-	TGTGCCAGCATCTTAAACCGGGACAGGGTTGAAAAACTGTTTTTT	CASILNRDRVEKLFF
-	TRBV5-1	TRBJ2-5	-	TGCGCCAGCAGCTTGGCATTGAAAGAGACCCAGTACTTC	CASSLALKETQYF
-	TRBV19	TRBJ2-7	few	TGTGCCAGTAGTATAGGCGCCGGGAGCGAGCAGTACTTC	CASSIGAGSEQYF
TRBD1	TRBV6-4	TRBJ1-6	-	TGTGCCAGCAGTGAGACAGGGGAGGTCTTTTCACCCCTCCACTTT	CASSETGEVFSPLHF
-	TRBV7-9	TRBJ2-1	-	TGTGCCAGCAGCCACGGGGGTGTTGGTGAGCAGTTCTTC	CASSHGGVGEQFF
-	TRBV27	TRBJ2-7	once	TGTGCCAGCAGTCCGAGTTTAACGGGGGAGCAGTACTTC	CASSPSLTGEQYF
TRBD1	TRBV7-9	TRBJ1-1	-	TGTGCCAGCAGCTCTCCTACAGGGGGAGACATGAACACTGAAGCTTTCTTT	CASSSPTGGDMNTEAFF
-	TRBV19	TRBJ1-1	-	TGTGCCAGTAGTATTAGGACAGACACTGAAGCTTTCTTT	CASSIRTDTEAFF
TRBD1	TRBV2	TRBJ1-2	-	TGTGCCAGCAGTGAAGCCCCCTCAGGGGGCTATGGCTACACCTTC	CASSEAPSGGYGYTF
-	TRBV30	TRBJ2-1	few	TGTGCCTGGAGTGTCGGAGGTAATATGGGTGAAGAGCAGTTCTTC	CAWSVGGNMGEEQFF
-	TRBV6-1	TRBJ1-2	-	TGTGCCAGCAGTGAAGCCCTGGGCAGAGACTATGGCTACACCTTC	CASSEALGRDYGYTF
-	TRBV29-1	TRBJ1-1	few	TGCAGCGTTGATCGGGACACTGAAGCTTTCTTT	CSVDRDTEAFF
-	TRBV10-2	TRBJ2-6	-	TGCGCCAGCAGTGTCGGGCTATCTGGGGCCAACGTCCTGACTTTC	CASSVGLSGANVLTF
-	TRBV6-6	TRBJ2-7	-	TGTGCCAGCAGTTCCGGGGTCTACGAGCAGTACTTC	CASSSGVYEQYF
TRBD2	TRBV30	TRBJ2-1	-	TGTGCCTGGACGGGAGGAAATGAGCAGTTCTTC	CAWTGGNEQFF
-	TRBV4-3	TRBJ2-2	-	TGCGCCAGCAGCCAAGATCTAGGACTCAACACCGGGGAGCTGTTTTTT	CASSQDLGLNTGELFF
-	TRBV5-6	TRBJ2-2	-	TGTGCCAGCAGCTCGTTCTTCGCGCACCCGAACACCGGGGAGCTGTTTTTT	CASSSFFAHPNTGELFF
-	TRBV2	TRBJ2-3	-	TGTGCCAGCAGTGAACCGACAGCCACAGATACGCAGTATTTT	CASSEPTATDTQYF
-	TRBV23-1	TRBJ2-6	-	TGCGCCAGCAGTCAATCGCGGCTCCTCCTCTCTGGGGCCAACGTCCTGACTTTC	CASSQSRLLLSGANVLTF
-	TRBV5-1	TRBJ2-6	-	TGCGCCAGCAGCTTGGGAGAGTCTGGGGCCAACGTCCTGACTTTC	CASSLGESGANVLTF
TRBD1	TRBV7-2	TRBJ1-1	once	TGTGCCAGCACCGTGAGGGGGCCTCCCACTGAAGCTTTCTTT	CASTVRGPPTEAFF
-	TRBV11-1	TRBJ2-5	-	TGTGCCAGCCGAGAGGGAGAAGAGACCCAGTACTTC	CASREGEETQYF
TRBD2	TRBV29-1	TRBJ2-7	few	TGCAGCGTTTTATCGGGGGGTCGCGAGCAGTACTTC	CSVLSGGREQYF
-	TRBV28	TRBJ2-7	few	TGTGCCAGCAGTTTGCCCTCCAAGGGGGCGCGGGGCTACGAGCAGTACTTC	CASSLPSKGARGYEQYF
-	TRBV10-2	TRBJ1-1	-	TGCGCCAGCACTATGGGACGTTTTAGCACTGAAGCTTTCTTT	CASTMGRFSTEAFF
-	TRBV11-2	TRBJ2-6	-	TGTGCCAGCAGCTTAGGTGACCTGCTGGCCAACGTCCTGACTTTC	CASSLGDLLANVLTF
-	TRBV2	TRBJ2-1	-	TGTGCCATCGCGGGGACAACCTCTTGGAATGAGCAGTTCTTC	CAIAGTTSWNEQFF
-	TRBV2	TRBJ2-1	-	TGTGCCAGCAGTGTAAATGAGCAGTTCTTC	CASSVNEQFF
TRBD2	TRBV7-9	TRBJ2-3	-	TGTGCCAGCAGAGGACTGCGGGGGACAGATACGCAGTATTTT	CASRGLRGTDTQYF
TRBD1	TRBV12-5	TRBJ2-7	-	TGTGCTAGTGGCTATTCGCCAGGGGGCGAGCAGTACTTC	CASGYSPGGEQYF
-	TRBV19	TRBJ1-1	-	TGTGCCAGTAGTGGACGGATGAACACTGAAGCTTTCTTT	CASSGRMNTEAFF
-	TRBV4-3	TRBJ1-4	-	TGCGCCAGCAGCTGGCAAAATCCAACTAATGAAAAACTGTTTTTT	CASSWQNPTNEKLFF
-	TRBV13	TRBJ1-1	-	TGTGCCAGCAGCTTAGGGTGGGCTGAAGCTTTCTTT	CASSLGWAEAFF
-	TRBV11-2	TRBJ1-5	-	TGTGCCAGCAGCCGCGAATCGGCGGGTCAGCCCCAGCATTTT	CASSRESAGQPQHF
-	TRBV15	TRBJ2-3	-	TGTGCCACCAGCCCCCGTCGTGGCACAGATACGCAGTATTTT	CATSPRRGTDTQYF